This T cell receptor beta chain stems from a study of cytomegalovirus exposure and HLA in healthy donors. The donors, nominally healthy at sampling, likely had unrecorded immune exposures. It was with 60 Vbeta and 13 Jbeta primers that the PCR ran. Sequenced by immunoSEQ multiplex PCR; TCRdb stores in-frame clones only, minus some. Among approximately 52,000 clones, approximately 80% were seen once, and the ten largest hold around 2.5%. The receptor's source is a female donor in good health and CMV-seronegative. The specimen was PBMCs.

The CDR3: CASSPNRGRAGYTF. As DNA, the CDR3 is TGTGCCAGCTCACCTAACAGGGGGAGAGCTGGCTACACCTTC. The V gene is TRBV18, the J gene TRBJ1-2, with 8 nucleotides matching TRBD1. The CDR3 consists of 14 residues. Germline lookup yields CDR1 KGHSH and CDR2 LQKENI. V gave up 3 bases and J gave up 7 bases; unmatched junction bases: 7.